The sample holds one count of the clone carrying this TCR beta chain. What it binds is unknown. The authors reverse transcribed about 0.5 to 1 ug RNA with random hexamers. A multiplex approach, immunoSEQ multiplex PCR, amplified TCR beta CDR3 across 54 Vbeta and 13 Jbeta. TCRdb reprocessed the immunoSEQ multiplex PCR reads via MiXCR and lists one record per CDR3 protein. Of approximately 180,000 distinct CDR3 sequences in the sample, more than 90% were seen once. The sample is drawn from a study of CD8 T cells in Susac syndrome. Notes on the study in general: Only a relatively small number of individuals were included in the TCR sequencing and HLA analysis.

CDR3 length: 18 residues. Germline V gene data show CDR1 as MGHRA and CDR2 as YSYEKL. V lost 1 base to trimming and J lost 2 bases, with 19 bases between them. Negative isolation was used for CD8+ and CD4+ T cells and FACS enrichment for TEMRA cells. The chain uses TRBV4-1 and TRBJ2-3, with D possibly called TRBD1 or TRBD2 (5 bases each). The sequencing input was CD4+ T cells from PBMCs. The source of this sequence is a human donor with multiple sclerosis. The DNA for the CDR3 is TGCGCCAGCAGCCAAGCTCCCCGGGGCAGGGTTACCACAGATACGCAGTATTTT. Translation gives CASSQAPRGRVTTDTQYF.